Following are 19 T cell receptor beta chains from one sample sequenced in a study of T cells in narcolepsy. Sequenced by immunoSEQ multiplex PCR; TCRdb stores in-frame clones only, minus some. The table records nearly 35,000 clones, more than 70% of them present only once. Source material: memory (CD45RA-) CD4+ T cells from blood. These receptors came from a human donor in good health.

V is TRBV7-8 and J is TRBJ2-1; D unclear. Trimming cost V 1 base and J 2 bases, with 3 bases left between them. Germline values: CDR1 SGHVS, CDR2 FQNEAQ. The CDR3 is 13 amino acids. CDR3 nucleotide sequence: TGTGCCAGCAGCTTAGAAGCCTACAATGAGCAGTTCTTC. Its protein is CASSLEAYNEQFF. The complete variable domain, with remaining parts taken from reference TRBV7-8 and TRBJ2-1, reads GAGVSQSPRYKVAKRGQDVALRCDPISGHVSLFWYQQALGQGPEFLTYFQNEAQLDKSGLPSDRFFAERPEGSVSTLKIQRTQQEDSAVYLCASSLEAYNEQFFGPGTRLTVL.

The chain has TRBV10-3 and TRBJ2-7, with 12 bases aligning to TRBD2. Trimming at V came to 4 bases and at J to 5 bases, leaving 6 bases not matched to a gene. Germline V gives CDR1 ENHRY, CDR2 SYGVKD. This CDR3 region has 15 residues. The CDR3 region is CAISGTSGGHDEQYF. In DNA, the CDR3 is TGTGCCATCAGTGGTACTAGCGGGGGGCACGACGAGCAGTACTTC.

The rearrangement uses TRBV7-7 and TRBJ1-6; 7 bases fit TRBD1. With V trimmed by 1 base and J by 6 bases, 6 bases remained unmatched. This CDR3 has 16 residues. The germline gives CDR1 SSHAT, CDR2 FNYEAQ (reference sequence). CDR3 region: CASSLGPTGSNSPLHF. CDR3 sequence (DNA): TGTGCCAGCAGCTTAGGCCCGACAGGGAGTAATTCACCCCTCCACTTT. Drawing the rest from reference TRBV7-7 and TRBJ1-6, the complete variable domain is GAGVSQSPRYKVTKRGQDVTLRCDPISSHATLYWYQQALGQGPEFLTYFNYEAQPDKSGLPSDRFSAERPEGSISTLTIQRTEQRDSAMYRCASSLGPTGSNSPLHFGNGTRLTVT.

This rearrangement joins TRBV6-5 to TRBJ1-2; 9 positions match TRBD1. Germline V gene data show CDR1 as MNHEY and CDR2 as SVGAGI. The CDR3 loop spans 14 amino acids. The junction had 7 bases not matched to a gene; V was cut back by 5 bases and J by 6 bases. DNA of the CDR3: TGTGCCAGCAGTGAAAACAGGGGGCGTGATGGCTACACCTTC. This codes for CASSENRGRDGYTF.

The chain uses TRBV2 and TRBJ2-1; tentative D call: TRBD2 (6 bases). Per germline, CDR1 SNHLY and CDR2 FYNNEI. This CDR3 has 16 residues. The ends were cut back, 6 bases at V and 6 bases at J, with 21 bases in the middle. CDR3 protein: CASSTSPGVEGNEQFF. The CDR3 coding sequence is TGTGCCAGCAGCACCTCTCCGGGAGTGGAGGGCAATGAGCAGTTCTTC. The entire variable domain, with the rest obtained from reference TRBV2 and TRBJ2-1, is as follows: EPEVTQTPSHQVTQMGQEVILRCVPISNHLYFYWYRQILGQKVEFLVSFYNNEISEKSEIFDDQFSVERPDGSNFTLKIRSTKLEDSAMYFCASSTSPGVEGNEQFFGPGTRLTVL.

The CDR3 protein is CASSLGGRTGELFF. The CDR3, as DNA: TGCGCCAGCAGCTTGGGAGGCCGTACCGGGGAGCTGTTTTTT. This rearrangement joins TRBV5-1 to TRBJ2-2; D is ambiguous. Trimming pared 0 bases from V and 5 bases from J, leaving 8 bases between. The CDR3 is 14 amino acids. Germline V gene sequence: CDR1 SGHRS, CDR2 YFSETQ.

The chain has TRBV5-1 and TRBJ2-3, with D perhaps matching TRBD1 or TRBD2 (5 bases each). Germline CDR1 is SGHRS and CDR2 is YFSETQ. CDR3 length equals 16 residues. V lost 3 bases and J lost 5, with 19 bases in between. In DNA, the CDR3 is TGCGCCAGCAGCTCCGGGACGCGAGGGAGCGTAGATACGCAGTATTTT. Residues: CASSSGTRGSVDTQYF.

This clone occurred once. The chain links TRBV5-6 to TRBJ1-3; TRBD1 might be the D (6 bases). The CDR3 totals 15 residues. Trimming removed 4 bases at V and 6 bases at J, with 17 bases between. CDR1 and CDR2 (germline): SGHDT, YYEEEE. Here the CDR3 reads CASSRDTGLANTIYF. The CDR3 DNA reads TGTGCCAGCAGCCGGGACACGGGGCTCGCAAACACCATATATTTT.

V usage is TRBV6-1 and J usage is TRBJ2-2, with a tentative D call TRBD1 (6 bases). The CDR3 extends over 16 amino acids. CDR1 and CDR2 (germline): MNHNS, SASEGT. V shed 1 base and J shed 4 bases, with 13 bases lying between them. The CDR3 DNA follows: TGTGCCAGCAGTGAAGAGGGGGTTCTGGGCACCGGGGAGCTGTTTTTT. Translating it yields CASSEEGVLGTGELFF.

As for this clone: One end of the junction does not line up with germline, which may come from a read error. V and J are TRBV11-2 and TRBJ2-3, with 15 nucleotides matching TRBD2. CDR1 is SGHAT, CDR2 FQNNGV, per germline. The CDR3 is 16 amino acids. The CDR3 DNA reads TGTGCCAGCACCTTAGGGACTAGCGGGAGGAGGGACGGGCAGTATTTT. This gives the protein CASTLGTSGRRDGQYF.

The gene calls are TRBV7-3 and TRBJ2-2; TRBD2 matches at 8 bases. This CDR3 region has 19 residues. Germline loops: CDR1 SGHTA, CDR2 FQGTGA. With 2 bases clipped from V and 1 base from J, the junction kept 12 bases outside the gene matches. The DNA for the CDR3 is TGTGCCAGCAGCTTATATCAGTCAACTAGCGGAGGGAACACCGGGGAGCTGTTTTTT. This encodes CASSLYQSTSGGNTGELFF.

DNA of the CDR3: TGTGCCAGCAGCCCTTACGGTCGGGACTATGGCTACACCTTC. It specifies CASSPYGRDYGYTF. The rearrangement links TRBV7-2 to TRBJ1-2; D gene uncertain. This CDR3 region has 14 residues. Trimming removed 5 bases at V and 3 bases at J, with 13 bases between. Per germline, CDR1 SGHTA and CDR2 FQGNSA.

In this sample, this clone turned up a few times. The rearrangement uses TRBV4-3 and TRBJ2-1; 10 nucleotides align to TRBD2. Looked up from germline, CDR1 is LGHNA and CDR2 is YSLEER. This CDR3 region has 14 residues. V lost 8 bases and J lost 4; bases outside the gene matches: 5. The DNA of the CDR3 is TGCGCCAGCCGGGGGGGACTAGCGTACAATGAGCAGTTCTTC. Residues: CASRGGLAYNEQFF.

About this clone: One junction end does not reproduce the germline sequence, and a read error may be involved. The chain uses TRBV5-4 and TRBJ2-7, with 7 bases identical to TRBD2. From germline, CDR1 is SGHNT and CDR2 YYREEE (reference sequence). The CDR3 is 13 amino acids. DNA for the CDR3: TGTGCCAGCAGCACTACGGGTAGCGGGTTGAACCACTTC. As protein: CASSTTGSGLNHF. Together with reference TRBV5-4 and TRBJ2-7, the CDR3 gives the full variable domain: ETGVTQSPTHLIKTRGQQVTLRCSSQSGHNTVSWYQQALGQGPQFIFQYYREEENGRGNFPPRFSGLQFPNYSSELNVNALELDDSALYLCASSTTGSGLNHFGPGTRLTVT.

V is TRBV6-5 and J is TRBJ2-3, with TRBD1 matching over 9 bases. Trimming removed 6 bases from V and 10 bases from J; junction bases left unmatched: 8. The CDR3 covers 13 residues. CDR1 is MNHEY, CDR2 SVGAGI, per germline. CDR3 sequence reads: CASSHRQGGAQYF. The CDR3 DNA follows: TGTGCCAGCAGCCATAGACAGGGGGGGGCGCAGTATTTT.

A few counts support this clone. The chain recombines TRBV9 with TRBJ1-1; D possibly corresponds to TRBD1 (5 bases). Trimming took off 0 bases at V and 3 bases at J, with 12 bases between the two ends. Germline assignment: CDR1 SGDLS and CDR2 YYNGEE. This CDR3 has 15 amino acids. The CDR3 spells CASSVEGQRYTEAFF. CDR3 in DNA: TGTGCCAGCAGCGTAGAGGGGCAACGCTACACTGAAGCTTTCTTT. Using reference TRBV9 and TRBJ1-1 for the parts outside the CDR3, the full variable domain is DSGVTQTPKHLITATGQRVTLRCSPRSGDLSVYWYQQSLDQGLQFLIQYYNGEERAKGNILERFSAQQFPDLHSELNLSSLELGDSALYFCASSVEGQRYTEAFFGQGTRLTVV.

This chain joins TRBV7-2 and TRBJ1-2; 11 positions agree with TRBD1. The trim removed 5 bases at V and 8 bases at J, leaving 7 bases unmatched. Germline V gene data show CDR1 as SGHTA and CDR2 as FQGNSA. This CDR3 has 14 amino acids. Written as DNA, the CDR3 is TGTGCCAGCAGCCGAGGACAGGGGGCGAGGGGCTACACCTTC. As protein: CASSRGQGARGYTF.

V and J are TRBV5-1 and TRBJ1-2; no reliable D call. The CDR3 has 13 residues. The V gene's germline CDR1 is SGHRS and CDR2 YFSETQ. V lost 1 base and J 6 bases, leaving 10 bases between the germline ends. The CDR3 coding sequence is TGCGCCAGCAGCTTGATGGGCGGACATGGCTACACCTTC. This translates into CASSLMGGHGYTF.

In this sample, this clone turned up once. The chain employs TRBV19 and TRBJ2-7, with 11 positions matching TRBD2. The CDR3 contains 16 residues. Germline trimming cut 5 bases from V and 2 bases from J; bases unmatched to any gene: 8. Germline CDR1 and CDR2: LNHDA and SQIVND (reference sequence). CDR3 in amino acids: CASSATSGSITYEQYF. CDR3 DNA: TGTGCCAGTAGTGCCACTAGCGGGAGTATCACCTACGAGCAGTACTTC.